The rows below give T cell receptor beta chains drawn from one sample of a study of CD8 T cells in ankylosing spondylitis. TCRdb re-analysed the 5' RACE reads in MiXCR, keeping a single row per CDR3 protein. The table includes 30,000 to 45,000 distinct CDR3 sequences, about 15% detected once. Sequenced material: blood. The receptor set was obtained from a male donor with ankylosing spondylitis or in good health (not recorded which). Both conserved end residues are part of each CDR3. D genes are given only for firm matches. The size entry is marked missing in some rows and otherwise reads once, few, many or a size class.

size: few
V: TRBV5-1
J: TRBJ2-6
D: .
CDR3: CASSGRGLTGANVLTF
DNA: TGCGCCAGCAGCGGGAGGGGGCTTACTGGGGCCAACGTCCTGACTTTC

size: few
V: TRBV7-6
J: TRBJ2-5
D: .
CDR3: CASSLGDPPETQYF
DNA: TGTGCCAGCAGTTTAGGGGATCCCCCAGAGACCCAGTACTTC

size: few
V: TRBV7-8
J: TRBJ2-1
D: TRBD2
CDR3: CASSSRLAGFSFNEQFF
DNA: TGTGCCAGCAGCTCTCGACTAGCGGGGTTTAGTTTCAATGAGCAGTTCTTC

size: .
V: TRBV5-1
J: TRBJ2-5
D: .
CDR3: CASSLGTSQETQYF
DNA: TGCGCCAGCAGCTTGGGTACGAGTCAAGAGACCCAGTACTTC

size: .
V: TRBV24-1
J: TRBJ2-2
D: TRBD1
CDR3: CATSALTGGTGELFF
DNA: TGTGCCACCAGTGCCCTGACAGGGGGGACCGGGGAGCTGTTTTTT

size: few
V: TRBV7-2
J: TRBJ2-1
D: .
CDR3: CASSLVLGEQFF
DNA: TGTGCCAGCAGCTTGGTTTTAGGTGAGCAGTTCTTC

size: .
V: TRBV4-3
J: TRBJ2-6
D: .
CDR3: CASSQEGGSGANVLTF
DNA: TGCGCCAGCAGCCAAGAGGGGGGCTCTGGGGCCAACGTCCTGACTTTC

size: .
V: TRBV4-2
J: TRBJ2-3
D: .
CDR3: CASSQDPGDTQYF
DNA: TGTGCCAGCAGCCAAGATCCTGGAGATACGCAGTATTTT

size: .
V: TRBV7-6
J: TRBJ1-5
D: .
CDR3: CASSSGAFGNQPQHF
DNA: TGTGCCAGCAGCTCTGGGGCTTTCGGCAATCAGCCCCAGCATTTT

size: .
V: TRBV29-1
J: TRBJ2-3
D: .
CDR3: CSVGQQRTDTQYF
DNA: TGCAGCGTTGGACAACAGCGGACAGATACGCAGTATTTT

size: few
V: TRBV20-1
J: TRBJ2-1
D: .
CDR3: CSAEQGWLYNEQFF
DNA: TGCAGTGCGGAACAGGGATGGCTTTACAATGAGCAGTTCTTC

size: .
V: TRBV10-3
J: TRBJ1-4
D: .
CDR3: CASTDAGREKLFF
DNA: TGTGCCTCAACCGACGCCGGACGTGAAAAACTGTTTTTT

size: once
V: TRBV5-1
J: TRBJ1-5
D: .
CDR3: CASSPNPGRNQPQHF
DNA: TGCGCCAGCAGTCCAAACCCGGGAAGAAATCAGCCCCAGCATTTT

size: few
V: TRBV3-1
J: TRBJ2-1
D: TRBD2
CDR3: CASSHRLAGYNEQFF
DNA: TGTGCCAGCAGCCATCGACTAGCGGGTTACAATGAGCAGTTCTTC

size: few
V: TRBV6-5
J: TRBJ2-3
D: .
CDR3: CATGARTDTQYF
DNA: TGTGCCACGGGGGCAAGAACAGATACGCAGTATTTT

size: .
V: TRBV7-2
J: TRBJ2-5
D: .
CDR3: CASSLVSQETQYF
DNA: TGTGCCAGCAGCTTAGTGAGCCAAGAGACCCAGTACTTC

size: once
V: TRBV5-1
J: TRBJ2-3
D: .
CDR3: CASTPPGTDTQYF
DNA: TGCGCCAGCACCCCCCCGGGCACAGATACGCAGTATTTT

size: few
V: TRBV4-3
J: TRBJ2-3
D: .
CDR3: CASSTSTDTQYF
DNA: TGCGCCAGCAGCACCTCCACAGATACGCAGTATTTT

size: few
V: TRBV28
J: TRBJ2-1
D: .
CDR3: CASSLSVGEQFF
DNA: TGTGCCAGCAGTTTATCGGTCGGTGAGCAGTTCTTC

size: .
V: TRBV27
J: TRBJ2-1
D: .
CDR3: CASRILKHNEQFF
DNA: TGTGCCAGCAGAATCTTAAAACACAATGAGCAGTTCTTC

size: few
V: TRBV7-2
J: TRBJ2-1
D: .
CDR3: CASSTLGAAYNEQFF
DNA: TGTGCCAGCAGCACCCTTGGGGCCGCATACAATGAGCAGTTCTTC

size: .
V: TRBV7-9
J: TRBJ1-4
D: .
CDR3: CASSRGAREEKLFF
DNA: TGTGCCAGCAGCCGGGGGGCGCGAGAAGAAAAACTGTTTTTT

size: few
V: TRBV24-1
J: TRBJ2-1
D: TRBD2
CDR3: CATSDAGGPHNEQFF
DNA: TGTGCCACCAGTGATGCGGGAGGGCCCCACAATGAGCAGTTCTTC

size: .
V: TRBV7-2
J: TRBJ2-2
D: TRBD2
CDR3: CASSPRTGGVPGELFF
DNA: TGTGCCAGCAGCCCCCGGACGGGAGGAGTACCCGGGGAGCTGTTTTTT

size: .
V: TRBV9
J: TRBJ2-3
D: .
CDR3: CASSALGGDNTQYF
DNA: TGTGCCAGCAGCGCCCTGGGAGGGGACAATACGCAGTATTTT

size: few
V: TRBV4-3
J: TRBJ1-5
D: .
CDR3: CASSQGYSNQPQHF
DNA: TGCGCCAGCAGCCAAGGCTATAGCAATCAGCCCCAGCATTTT

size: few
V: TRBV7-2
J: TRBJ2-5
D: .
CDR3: CASSRTTQETQYF
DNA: TGTGCCAGCAGCCGGACTACCCAAGAGACCCAGTACTTC

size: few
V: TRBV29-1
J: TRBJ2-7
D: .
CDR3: CSVEKASRVEEQYF
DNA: TGCAGCGTTGAAAAGGCTAGCCGGGTTGAAGAGCAGTACTTC

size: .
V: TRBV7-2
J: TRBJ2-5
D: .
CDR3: CASTPGWGDGTQYF
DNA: TGTGCCAGCACTCCGGGATGGGGGGATGGGACCCAGTACTTC

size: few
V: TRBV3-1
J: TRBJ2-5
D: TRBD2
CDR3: CASRRGVGETQYF
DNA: TGTGCCAGCAGACGGGGGGTCGGTGAGACCCAGTACTTC

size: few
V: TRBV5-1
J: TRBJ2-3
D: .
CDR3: CASSLGVADTQYF
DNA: TGCGCCAGCAGCTTGGGGGTTGCAGATACGCAGTATTTT

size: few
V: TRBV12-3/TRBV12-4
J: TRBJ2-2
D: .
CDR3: CASSFDPPGELFF
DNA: TGTGCCAGCAGTTTTGACCCCCCCGGGGAGCTGTTTTTT

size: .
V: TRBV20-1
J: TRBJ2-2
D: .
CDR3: CSARTGFSANTGELFF
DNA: TGCAGTGCTCGCACCGGGTTTTCCGCGAACACCGGGGAGCTGTTTTTT

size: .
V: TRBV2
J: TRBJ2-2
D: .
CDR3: CASSVPGDTGELFF
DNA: TGTGCCAGCAGTGTCCCGGGGGACACCGGGGAGCTGTTTTTT

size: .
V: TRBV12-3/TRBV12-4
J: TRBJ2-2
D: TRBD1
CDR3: CASSGQGAITGELFF
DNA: TGTGCCAGCAGTGGACAGGGGGCGATTACCGGGGAGCTGTTTTTT

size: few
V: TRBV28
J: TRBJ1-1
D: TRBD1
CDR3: CASSSQGAQGTEAFF
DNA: TGTGCCAGCAGTTCACAGGGGGCGCAGGGCACTGAAGCTTTCTTT

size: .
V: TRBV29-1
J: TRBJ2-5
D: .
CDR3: CSVPGQGFGQYF
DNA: TGCAGCGTCCCGGGGCAGGGGTTCGGCCAGTACTTC

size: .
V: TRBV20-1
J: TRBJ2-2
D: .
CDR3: CSARDLVTGELFF
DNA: TGCAGTGCTAGAGATTTAGTCACCGGGGAGCTGTTTTTT

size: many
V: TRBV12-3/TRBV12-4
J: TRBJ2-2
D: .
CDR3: CASTETGTTGELFF
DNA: TGTGCCAGCACCGAAACCGGGACCACCGGGGAGCTGTTTTTT

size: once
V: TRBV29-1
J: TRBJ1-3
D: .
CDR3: CSVGSGNTIYF
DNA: TGCAGCGTTGGATCTGGAAACACCATATATTTT

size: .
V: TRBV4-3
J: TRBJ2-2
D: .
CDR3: CASSQDSGTTGELFF
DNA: TGCGCCAGCAGCCAAGATTCCGGGACTACCGGGGAGCTGTTTTTT

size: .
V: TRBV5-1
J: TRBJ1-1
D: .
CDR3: CASTSSGAGNTEAFF
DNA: TGCGCCAGCACCTCTTCTGGGGCAGGGAACACTGAAGCTTTCTTT

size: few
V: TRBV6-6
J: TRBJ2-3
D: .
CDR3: CASRRDTYTDTQYF
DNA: TGTGCCAGCAGGCGGGACACTTACACAGATACGCAGTATTTT

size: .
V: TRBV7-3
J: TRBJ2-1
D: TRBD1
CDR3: CASSLRSGGGTGDYNEQFF
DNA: TGTGCCAGCAGCTTAAGGTCAGGTGGCGGGACAGGGGACTACAATGAGCAGTTCTTC

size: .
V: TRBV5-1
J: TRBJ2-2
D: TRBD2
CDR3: CASSSPGSGGPTGELFF
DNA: TGCGCCAGCAGCTCGCCAGGGAGCGGGGGGCCCACCGGGGAGCTGTTTTTT

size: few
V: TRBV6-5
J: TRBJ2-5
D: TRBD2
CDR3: CASRQLANKETQYF
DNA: TGTGCCAGCAGACAACTAGCGAATAAGGAGACCCAGTACTTC

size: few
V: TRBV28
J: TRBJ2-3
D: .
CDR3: CASSRGPFTDTQYF
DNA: TGTGCCAGCAGCCGCGGACCCTTCACAGATACGCAGTATTTT

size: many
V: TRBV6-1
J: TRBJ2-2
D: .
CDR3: CASSGIADTGELFF
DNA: TGTGCCAGCAGTGGAATAGCGGACACCGGGGAGCTGTTTTTT

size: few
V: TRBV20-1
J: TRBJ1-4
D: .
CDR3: CSARPGQINNEKLFF
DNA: TGCAGTGCTAGGCCGGGCCAGATAAATAATGAAAAACTGTTTTTT

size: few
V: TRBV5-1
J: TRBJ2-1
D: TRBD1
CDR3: CASSQQGARDEQFF
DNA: TGCGCCAGCAGCCAACAGGGGGCTCGGGATGAGCAGTTCTTC

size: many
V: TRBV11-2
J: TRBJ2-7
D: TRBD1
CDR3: CASSLRTGNWFAHEQYF
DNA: TGTGCCAGCAGCTTAAGGACAGGGAATTGGTTCGCCCACGAGCAGTACTTC

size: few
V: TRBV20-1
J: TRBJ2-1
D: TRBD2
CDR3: CSARNLAGVGYEQFF
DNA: TGCAGTGCCCGAAACCTAGCGGGAGTGGGGTATGAGCAGTTCTTC

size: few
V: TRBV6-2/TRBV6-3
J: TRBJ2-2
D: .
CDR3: CASRRPGQNTGELFF
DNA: TGTGCCAGCAGACGCCCGGGACAGAACACCGGGGAGCTGTTTTTT

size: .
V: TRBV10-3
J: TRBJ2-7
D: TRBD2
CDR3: CAISVAGEKSYEQYF
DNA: TGTGCCATCAGTGTAGCGGGAGAGAAGTCCTACGAGCAGTACTTC

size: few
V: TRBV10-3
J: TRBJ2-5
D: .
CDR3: CAIGGETQYF
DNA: TGTGCCATCGGCGGGGAGACCCAGTACTTC

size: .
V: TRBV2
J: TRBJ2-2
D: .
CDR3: CASSVTGYAGELFF
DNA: TGTGCCAGCAGTGTTACAGGGTACGCCGGGGAGCTGTTTTTT

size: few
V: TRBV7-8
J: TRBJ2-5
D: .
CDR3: CASSPPKGETQYF
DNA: TGTGCCAGCAGCCCCCCCAAGGGAGAGACCCAGTACTTC

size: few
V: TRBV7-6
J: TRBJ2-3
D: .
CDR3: CASSPVGRSTDTQYF
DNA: TGTGCCAGCAGCCCAGTGGGCCGCTCTACAGATACGCAGTATTTT

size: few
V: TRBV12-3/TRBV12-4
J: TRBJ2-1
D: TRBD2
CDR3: CASSLRRGGEQFF
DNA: TGTGCCAGCAGTTTAAGACGGGGGGGTGAGCAGTTCTTC